Below are 27 T cell receptor beta chains sequenced from a single sample in a study of T cell changes during pregnancy in multiple sclerosis. Method: immunoSEQ multiplex PCR; TCRdb's copy keeps in-frame clones and lacks some. The sample records under 50,000 clones, around 95% being singletons. Sample: CD8+ T cells from peripheral blood mononuclear cells, taken after pregnancy. These receptors were collected from a female donor with multiple sclerosis, enrolled in a pregnancy study.

V usage is TRBV5-1 and J usage is TRBJ1-4, with a weak D call TRBD1 (5 bases). V was cut by 1 base and J by 0 bases, with 10 bases left in between. Germline CDR1 SGHRS, CDR2 YFSETQ. This CDR3 region has 16 residues. The CDR3 coding sequence is TGCGCCAGCAGCTTGACAGGACCCGCAACTAATGAAAAACTGTTTTTT. Its protein is CASSLTGPATNEKLFF.

The chain couples TRBV4-3 to TRBJ2-7, with TRBD1 as a possible D gene (5 bases). The V gene lost 3 bases and the J gene lost 0 bases, with 9 bases spanning the gap. The CDR3 totals 14 residues. CDR1 is LGHNA, CDR2 YSLEER, per germline. The CDR3 reads CASSQDNFSYEQYF. For the CDR3, the DNA is TGCGCCAGCAGCCAGGACAATTTCTCCTACGAGCAGTACTTC.

This chain joins TRBV12-5 and TRBJ1-4; 7 bases fit TRBD1. The CDR3 is made up of 19 amino acids. V lost 2 bases to trimming and J lost 0 bases; unmatched junction nucleotides: 12. Germline CDR1 and CDR2: LGHNT and FRNRAP. The CDR3 nucleotides read TGTGCTAGTGGTTTGCCATGGACAGGTGAGGCTGCAACTAATGAAAAACTGTTTTTT. This sequence encodes CASGLPWTGEAATNEKLFF.

V gene TRBV5-1 combines with J gene TRBJ2-1, with a tentative D call TRBD2 (5 bases). V lost 2 bases and J lost 6, with 9 bases in between. The CDR3 runs to 13 residues. Germline V CDR1 and CDR2: SGHRS, YFSETQ. This CDR3 is CASSFGNPNEQFF. The CDR3 DNA follows: TGCGCCAGCAGCTTCGGGAACCCCAATGAGCAGTTCTTC.

This chain connects TRBV29-1 to TRBJ2-4, with 7 bases aligning to TRBD2. Germline V gene sequence: CDR1 SQVTM, CDR2 ANQGSEA. The CDR3 totals 11 residues. CDR3 sequence: CIIIDGGIQYF. The DNA for the CDR3 is TGCATCATCATTGACGGGGGGATTCAGTACTTC.

The V gene is TRBV11-2, the J gene TRBJ2-7; 7 bases align to TRBD2. Trimming took 3 bases from V and 5 from J; bases not matched to a gene: 7. CDR1 is SGHAT, CDR2 FQNNGV, per germline. CDR3 length equals 14 residues. CDR3 coding DNA: TGTGCCAGCAGCTTCGGGGGAGGGCGCGACGAGCAGTACTTC. Protein product: CASSFGGGRDEQYF. The entire variable domain, with the rest obtained from reference TRBV11-2 and TRBJ2-7, is as follows: EAGVAQSPRYKIIEKRQSVAFWCNPISGHATLYWYQQILGQGPKLLIQFQNNGVVDDSQLPKDRFSAERLKGVDSTLKIQPAKLEDSAVYLCASSFGGGRDEQYFGPGTRLTVT.

The V call is TRBV27, the J call TRBJ2-7; TRBD1 matches at 11 bases. V lost 5 bases to trimming and J lost 5 bases; unmatched junction nucleotides: 5. The length of the CDR3 is 14 residues. From germline, CDR1 is MNHEY and CDR2 SMNVEV (reference sequence). The CDR3 nucleotides read TGTGCCAGCAGTCCTTGGACAGGGGGCAACGAGCAGTACTTC. Amino acids: CASSPWTGGNEQYF.

The chain carries TRBV28 and TRBJ2-3; TRBD1 matches at 9 bases. Trimming cost V 5 bases and J 0 bases; bases outside gene matches: 6. CDR1 is MDHEN and CDR2 is SYDVKM in the germline V gene. The CDR3 consists of 16 residues. The chain's CDR3 is CASSPGTGTSTDTQYF. CDR3 DNA sequence: TGTGCCAGCAGTCCTGGGACAGGGACTAGCACAGATACGCAGTATTTT.

The chain couples TRBV19 to TRBJ2-7, with 10 positions matching TRBD2. The CDR3 has 15 amino acids. From germline, CDR1 is LNHDA and CDR2 SQIVND (reference sequence). V shed 8 bases and J 3 bases; nucleotides not matched to a gene: 10. CDR3 sequence: CASSWGASGGYEQYF. The CDR3 DNA sequence: TGTGCCAGTTCCTGGGGGGCTAGCGGGGGCTACGAGCAGTACTTC.

The rearrangement joins TRBV13 to TRBJ2-5, with 8 bases that match TRBD1. The V and J ends lost 1 base and 5 bases, in that order; junction bases with no gene match: 6. This CDR3 is built from 15 residues. The V gene's germline CDR1 is PRHDT and CDR2 FYEKMQ (reference sequence). The CDR3, as DNA: TGTGCCAGCAGCTTAGTTCAGGGGGCGAAGGAGACCCAGTACTTC. Translation: CASSLVQGAKETQYF.

Here the CDR3 DNA reads TGTGCCAGCAGCTTAGAAGCGGGGGGGCCTGGAAATGAGCAGTTCTTC. This gives the protein CASSLEAGGPGNEQFF. The chain has TRBV7-6 and TRBJ2-1; 10 bases line up with TRBD2. There are 16 residues in the CDR3. The ends lost 1 base at V and 7 bases at J; junction bases unmatched: 7. Germline CDR1 SGHVS, CDR2 FNYEAQ.

The chain recombines TRBV27 with TRBJ1-1, with a tentative D call TRBD1 (5 bases). The germline V gene encodes CDR1 MNHEY and CDR2 SMNVEV (reference sequence). The V and J ends lost 5 bases and 4 bases respectively, with 8 bases between them. This CDR3 comprises 12 residues. The CDR3 nucleotides are TGTGCCAGCAGTCAGGGCACCACTGAAGCTTTCTTT. Residues: CASSQGTTEAFF.

The chain employs TRBV9 and TRBJ2-3; TRBD2 matches 11 bases. Trimming removed 0 bases from V and 4 bases from J; junction bases left unmatched: 4. The CDR3 totals 16 residues. CDR1 and CDR2 from the germline V gene are SGDLS and YYNGEE. The CDR3 DNA reads as TGTGCCAGCAGCGTAGCTAGCGGGGGGATCGCAGATACGCAGTATTTT. As protein: CASSVASGGIADTQYF.

The V and J genes are TRBV6-6 and TRBJ1-1; D is possibly TRBD1 (5 bases). CDR3 size: 14 residues. Germline V gene data show CDR1 as MNHNY and CDR2 as SVGAGI (reference sequence). V lost 2 bases and J 0 bases, leaving 7 bases between the germline ends. In DNA form, the CDR3 reads TGTGCCAGCAGTTACCCAGGGATGAACACTGAAGCTTTCTTT. It specifies CASSYPGMNTEAFF.

Details on this clone: The sample contains more than one DNA sequence encoding this CDR3. The chain employs TRBV4-3 and TRBJ1-3, with D hard to call. The V gene's germline CDR1 is LGHNA and CDR2 YSLEER. Trimming took off 0 bases at V and 0 bases at J, with 6 bases between the two ends. The CDR3 has 15 amino acids. The CDR3 DNA sequence: TGCGCCAGCAGCCAAGATCGTTCCTCTGGAAACACCATATATTTT. This encodes CASSQDRSSGNTIYF.

V usage is TRBV15 and J usage is TRBJ1-6; 7 nucleotides agree with TRBD1. V shed 4 bases and J 8 bases; nucleotides not matched to a gene: 11. CDR3 length: 16 amino acids. In germline, CDR1 is LNHNV, CDR2 YYDKDF (reference sequence). The CDR3 loop reads CATSTTRDSLHSPLHF. For the CDR3, the DNA is TGTGCCACCAGCACTACCCGGGACAGCCTTCATTCACCCCTCCACTTT.

This clone was detected once. The chain carries TRBV9 and TRBJ1-3; D not certain. CDR3 length: 15 amino acids. Looked up from germline, CDR1 is SGDLS and CDR2 is YYNGEE. The V end lost 3 bases, the J end lost 0 bases, and 10 bases lay between the germline ends. CDR3 nucleotide sequence: TGTGCCAGCAGCGCAACCACAGCCTCTGGAAACACCATATATTTT. Amino acid sequence: CASSATTASGNTIYF.

This sequence joins TRBV27 and TRBJ2-7; 12 positions agree with TRBD1. The V gene's germline CDR1 is MNHEY and CDR2 SMNVEV (reference sequence). The V segment lost 2 bases and the J segment 0 bases; nucleotides outside the gene matches: 5. The CDR3 contains 17 residues. This CDR3 is CASSLGTGGSSSYEQYF. The CDR3 nucleotides read TGTGCCAGCAGTTTAGGGACAGGGGGCTCCAGCTCCTACGAGCAGTACTTC.

J is TRBJ2-7 and V is TRBV7-9; D not resolved. Per the germline V gene, CDR1 is SEHNR and CDR2 is FQNEAQ (reference sequence). With 0 bases removed from V and 2 bases from J, the gap between germline ends came to 11 bases. The CDR3 consists of 15 residues. CDR3 sequence reads: CASSLAGWRTYEQYF. CDR3 coding DNA: TGTGCCAGCAGCTTAGCGGGCTGGCGAACCTACGAGCAGTACTTC.

The chain couples TRBV7-9 to TRBJ2-7; TRBD1 agrees at 7 bases. This CDR3 is built from 14 residues. The V and J ends lost 5 bases and 2 bases, in that order; junction bases with no gene match: 6. CDR1 is SEHNR and CDR2 is FQNEAQ in the germline V gene (reference sequence). The CDR3 DNA is TGTGCCAGCAGCGAGGACAGGAGGACCTACGAGCAGTACTTC. This translates into CASSEDRRTYEQYF.

The chain combines TRBV25-1 with TRBJ2-2; the D gene is possibly TRBD2 (5 bases). Germline V gene lookup returns CDR1 MGHDK and CDR2 SYGVNS. V shed 4 bases and J shed 0 bases, with 6 bases lying between them. The CDR3 is 14 amino acids. The DNA for the CDR3 is TGTGCCAGCAGTGTCGGGGCGAACACCGGGGAGCTGTTTTTT. It specifies CASSVGANTGELFF.

The chain employs TRBV19 and TRBJ2-1; no clear D. The CDR3 extends over 13 amino acids. Germline assignment: CDR1 LNHDA and CDR2 SQIVND (reference sequence). The ends were cut back, 2 bases at V and 6 bases at J, with 8 bases in the middle. The CDR3 here is CASSISVFNEQFF. For the CDR3, the DNA is TGTGCCAGTAGTATATCGGTCTTCAATGAGCAGTTCTTC.

This clone was counted a single time. This chain links TRBV11-1 with TRBJ1-1; tentative D call: TRBD1 (6 bases). Between the trimmed V and J ends, which lost 5 bases and 5 bases, there was a span of 15 bases. This CDR3 has 14 amino acids. Germline-derived CDR1 and CDR2 are SGHAT and FQDESV (reference sequence). In DNA form, the CDR3 reads TGTGCCAGCAGCAACACAGGGTTTATGACTGAAGCTTTCTTT. It codes for CASSNTGFMTEAFF.

The rearrangement joins TRBV9 to TRBJ1-4; D perhaps matches TRBD1 (6 bases). Germline V gene sequence: CDR1 SGDLS, CDR2 YYNGEE. CDR3 length: 15 residues. V lost 4 bases to trimming and J lost 5 bases, with 15 bases between them. The CDR3 region is CASSLVGGPNEKLFF. The CDR3 DNA is TGTGCCAGCAGCCTCGTCGGGGGGCCGAATGAAAAACTGTTTTTT.

This clone is a singleton in its sample. This chain connects TRBV25-1 to TRBJ2-7; 10 bases agree with TRBD1. CDR1 is MGHDK and CDR2 is SYGVNS in the germline V gene. V shed 4 bases and J 5 bases; nucleotides not matched to a gene: 2. CDR3 length: 13 residues. CDR3 amino acids: CASSGTGGNEQYF. In nucleotides, the CDR3 is TGTGCCAGCAGTGGGACAGGGGGAAACGAGCAGTACTTC.

The gene calls are TRBV28 and TRBJ2-7; TRBD2 might be the D (5 bases). CDR1 and CDR2 from the germline V gene are MDHEN and SYDVKM. The CDR3 is 16 residues long. Trimming took 3 bases from V and 0 from J, leaving 15 bases between them. In DNA form, the CDR3 reads TGTGCCAGCAGTTTCCTTGGCGGGCCAAGCTCCTACGAGCAGTACTTC. As protein: CASSFLGGPSSYEQYF.

The chain has TRBV25-1 and TRBJ2-7; 8 bases agree with TRBD2. Losses at the gene ends were 2 bases for V and 4 bases for J; bases not matched to a gene: 1. CDR3 length equals 13 residues. Germline V gives CDR1 MGHDK, CDR2 SYGVNS. The CDR3 sequence is CASSESGSYEQYF. CDR3 sequence (DNA): TGTGCCAGCAGTGAAAGCGGGAGTTACGAGCAGTACTTC.